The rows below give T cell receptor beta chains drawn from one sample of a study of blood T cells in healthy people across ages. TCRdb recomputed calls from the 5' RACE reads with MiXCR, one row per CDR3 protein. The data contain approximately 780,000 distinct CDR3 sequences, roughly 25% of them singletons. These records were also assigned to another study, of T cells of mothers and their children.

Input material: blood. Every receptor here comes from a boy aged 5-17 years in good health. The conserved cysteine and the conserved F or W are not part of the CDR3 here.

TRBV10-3	AITDRGLNTEAF
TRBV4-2	ASSDRTAQETQY
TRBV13	ASGGRGQGSYEQY
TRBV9	ASSVAPTGVPYEQY
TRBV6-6	ASSPSRAGGSYEQY
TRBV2	ASTLWGTTEAF
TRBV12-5	ASGLVLSGRLMNGANVLT
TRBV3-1	ASSQGGTGKAF
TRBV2	ASSELPPGRSTDTQY
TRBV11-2	TSRNVGVQTQY
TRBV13	ASSPRGGGGSYNEQF
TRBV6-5	ASARRGGTEAF
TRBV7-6	ASSLGKTDTQY
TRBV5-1	ASSLGKRIALDEKLF
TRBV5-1	ASSLREAFYTGELF
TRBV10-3	AISGDRAYEEY
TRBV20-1	SARNREEFSYNEQF
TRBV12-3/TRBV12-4	ASSPIGDETQY
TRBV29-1	SVDSGSTDTQY
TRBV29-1	SVAQGSGEQY
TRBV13	ASSLGSGASSYEQY
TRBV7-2	ASRSLGETQY
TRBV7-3	ASSLTVGSGGASPYNEQF
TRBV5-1	ASSPDRGRKH
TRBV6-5	ASSYGRFQAPYEQY
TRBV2	ASSGQGLKPQH
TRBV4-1	ASSPTPANTEAF
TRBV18	ASSPGQGGLFNEQF
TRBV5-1	ASSSHSRGNEQF
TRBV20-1	SARDGGRPGWYEQY
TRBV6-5	ASSYELGVHYEQY
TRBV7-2	ASSLARGITGELF
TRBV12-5	ASGWDRRGYT
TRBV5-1	ASSLRVWSGVNVLT
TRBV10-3	AISEMRGQEYDEQY
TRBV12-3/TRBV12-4	ASTSGQGALLSNQPQH
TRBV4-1	ASSQDLYGATNEKLF
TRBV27	ASSLGISTYYSYEQY
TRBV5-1	ASAKTGGRTETQY
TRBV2	AGNREENEQF
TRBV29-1	SVHPRLNTEAF
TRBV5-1	ASSSYYDRENTGELF
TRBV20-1	SARPQGGEQY
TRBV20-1	SASRGGLSSYNEQF
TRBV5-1	ASSQATDSYEQY
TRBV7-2	ASSVLGQSFGGYT
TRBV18	ASSSGQGRPYEQY
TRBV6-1	ASRPGQRGHEQF
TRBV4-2	ASSFRGTSEDTQY
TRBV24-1	ATSTGMDGYT
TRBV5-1	ASSRGVGGTEAF
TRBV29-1	SASKGLNYGYT
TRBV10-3	AISESGRGRPEAF
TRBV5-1	ASSSGHSTGYNEQF
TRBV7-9	ASSLGGGYYGYT
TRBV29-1	SVEVGQGAGETQY